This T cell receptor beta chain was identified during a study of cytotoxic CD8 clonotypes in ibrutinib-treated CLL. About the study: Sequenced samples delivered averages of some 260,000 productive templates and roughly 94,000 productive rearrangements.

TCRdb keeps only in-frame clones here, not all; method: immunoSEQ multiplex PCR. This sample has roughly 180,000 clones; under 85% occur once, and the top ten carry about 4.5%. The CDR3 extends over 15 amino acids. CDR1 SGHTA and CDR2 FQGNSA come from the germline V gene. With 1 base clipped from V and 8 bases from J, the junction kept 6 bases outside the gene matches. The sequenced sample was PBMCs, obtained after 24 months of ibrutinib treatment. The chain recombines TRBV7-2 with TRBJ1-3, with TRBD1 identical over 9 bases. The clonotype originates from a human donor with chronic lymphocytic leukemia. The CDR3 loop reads CASSLDRTGVDTIYF. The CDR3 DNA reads TGTGCCAGCAGCTTAGACAGGACAGGGGTGGACACCATATATTTT. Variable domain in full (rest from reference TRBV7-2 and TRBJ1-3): GAGVSQSPSNKVTEKGKDVELRCDPISGHTALYWYRQSLGQGLEFLIYFQGNSAPDKSGLPSDRFSAERTGGSVSTLTIQRTQQEDSAVYLCASSLDRTGVDTIYFGEGSWLTVV.